This T cell receptor beta chain was recorded in a study of response to subunit inactivated influenza vaccine. Study outcomes and limitations: Researchers suggested that each seasonal influenza vaccination recruits few new T cells.

TCRdb processed the RT-PCR reads anew with MiXCR; each CDR3 protein has one entry. Among fewer than 750,000 distinct CDR3 sequences listed, around 15% were seen once. CDR1 is DFQATT and CDR2 is SNEGSKA in the germline V gene (reference sequence). V was pared by 0 bases and J by 0 bases, with 9 bases between. The CDR3 contains 15 residues. This clonotype was seen only a few times. The antigen is unknown. The V and J genes are TRBV20-1 and TRBJ1-5, with D perhaps TRBD1 (5 bases). The sample in question was PBMCs from blood, obtained less than 13 days after vaccination. This TCR derives from a man in his forties or fifties who received an inactivated influenza vaccine. Written as DNA, the CDR3 is TGCAGTGCTAGAGATCAGGGTTTTAGCAATCAGCCCCAGCATTTT. Translating gives CSARDQGFSNQPQHF.